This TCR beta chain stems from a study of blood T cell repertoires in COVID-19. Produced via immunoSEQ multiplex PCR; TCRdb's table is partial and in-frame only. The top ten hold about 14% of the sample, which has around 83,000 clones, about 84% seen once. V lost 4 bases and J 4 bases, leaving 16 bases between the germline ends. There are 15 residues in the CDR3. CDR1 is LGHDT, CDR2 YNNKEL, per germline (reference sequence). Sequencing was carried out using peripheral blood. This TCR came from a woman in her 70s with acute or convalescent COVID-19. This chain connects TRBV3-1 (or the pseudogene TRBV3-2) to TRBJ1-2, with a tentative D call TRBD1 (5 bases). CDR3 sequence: CASSLWGSELYGYTF. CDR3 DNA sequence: TGTGCCAGCAGCCTATGGGGCAGTGAACTCTATGGCTACACCTTC.